These T cell receptor beta chains were read from a single sample in a study of CXCR3-negative and CXCR3-positive naive CD8 T cells. TCRdb re-analyzed the 5' RACE reads; it lists each CDR3 protein once, without DNA. The data include 50,000 or so distinct CDR3 sequences; the top ten clones carry around 0.51%. The sample taken for sequencing was naive CXCR3+ CD8+ T cells from blood. These receptors were obtained from a human donor in good health. Some clones in this sample may be carry-over from other donors' samples. The CDR3 runs from the conserved cysteine through the conserved F or W. The size of a clone is reported for some rows only, either as once, few or many, or as a class for expanded clones.

J gene | clone size | V gene | CDR3 protein
TRBJ1-2 | - | TRBV4-3 | CASSLGQGEGANYGYTF
TRBJ2-7 | - | TRBV15 | CATSKAAGPRSYEQYF
TRBJ1-1 | - | TRBV2 | CASSARGDEAFF
TRBJ2-7 | - | TRBV4-2 | CASSQMGHEQYF
TRBJ2-7 | medium-sized | TRBV7-9 | CASSSGQTYEQYF
TRBJ2-3 | - | TRBV4-3 | CASSQGPGTSTYF
TRBJ2-5 | - | TRBV6-5 | CASSRSGGSQETQYF
TRBJ2-1 | - | TRBV12-3/TRBV12-4 | CASTADKYEQFF
TRBJ2-2 | - | TRBV6-2/TRBV6-3 | CASRPGQEHTGELFF
TRBJ2-7 | - | TRBV6-2/TRBV6-3 | CASSPGHSYEQYF
TRBJ2-7 | - | TRBV7-2 | CASSFGSSGNEQYF
TRBJ1-1 | - | TRBV5-4 | CASSLGRGQRPEAFF
TRBJ2-6 | - | TRBV10-3 | CAISAQTGANVLTF
TRBJ1-6 | - | TRBV7-6 | CASSLEPGSPLHF
TRBJ2-7 | - | TRBV10-3 | CAISLGTGGLPHYEQYF
TRBJ2-2 | - | TRBV29-1 | CSVAGMVDTGELFF
TRBJ2-3 | - | TRBV7-2 | CASGTGSSTDTQYF
TRBJ2-3 | - | TRBV29-1 | CSVEPPNTQYF
TRBJ2-7 | - | TRBV6-2/TRBV6-3 | CANGDGYEQYF
TRBJ1-1 | - | TRBV7-6 | CASSLTRATEAFF
TRBJ1-4 | - | TRBV21-1 | CASSAPRGNPSATNEKLFF
TRBJ1-6 | - | TRBV6-2/TRBV6-3 | CASSYDRDWDSPLHF
TRBJ2-7 | - | TRBV20-1 | CSGDRDYEQYF
TRBJ2-5 | - | TRBV2 | CASSRYRDNQETQYF
TRBJ2-1 | medium-sized | TRBV29-1 | CSVDSDGYNEQFF
TRBJ1-1 | - | TRBV19 | CASSMRGGTTEAFF
TRBJ2-4 | - | TRBV14 | CASSQVTRDIQYF
TRBJ1-5 | - | TRBV15 | CATSRERRINQPQHF
TRBJ2-7 | - | TRBV20-1 | CSASTGVSYEQYF
TRBJ2-7 | - | TRBV12-5 | CASGYGNYEQYF
TRBJ2-7 | - | TRBV25-1 | CASRGIVGGFPYEQYF